Below, 7 T cell receptor beta chains from the same sample are listed, as sequenced in a study of vaccination and CD4 T cells after COVID-19. Treatment meaning: roughly 10-day PBMC culture with coronavirus spike peptide pools or control peptides (ViraFEST assay). Cultured CD4+ T-cell DNA underwent Oncomine TCR Beta short-read sequencing. One entry per CDR3 protein results from TCRdb running MiXCR on the PCR reads. Of under 20,000 distinct CDR3 sequences listed, approximately 50% are singletons. Their target antigens are unknown. Input material: CD4+ T cells from blood, cultured in vitro. The source is a human donor who had recovered from COVID-19.

The chain joins TRBV18 to TRBJ1-5; D call uncertain. V was clipped by 0 bases and J by 0 bases, with 9 bases between them. CDR1 and CDR2 from the germline V gene are KGHSH and LQKENI. CDR3 length: 16 amino acids. DNA for the CDR3: TGTGCCAGCTCACCACCCTCAACCTCTAGCAATCAGCCCCAGCATTTT. Its translation: CASSPPSTSSNQPQHF.

The chain couples TRBV11-3 to TRBJ2-5; maybe TRBD2 (5 bases). CDR1 and CDR2 from the germline V gene are SGHNT and YENEEA. The CDR3 runs 14 residues. The V end lost 5 bases, the J end lost 0 bases, and 10 bases lay between the germline ends. The CDR3 DNA follows: TGTGCCAGCAGCCCCGGGGAGTACCAAGAGACCCAGTACTTC. Translating it yields CASSPGEYQETQYF.

The chain has TRBV7-3 and TRBJ2-2; D is tentatively TRBD1 or TRBD2 (6 bases each). Per germline, CDR1 SGHTA and CDR2 FQGTGA. V lost 5 bases, J lost 7 bases, and 11 bases lay in between. The CDR3 runs 13 residues. The CDR3 DNA reads as TGTGCCAGCAGCGTCAGGGGAGGCGGGGAGCTGTTTTTT. It specifies CASSVRGGGELFF.

The chain couples TRBV18 to TRBJ1-1; D unclear. Trimming took 0 bases from V and 1 from J, leaving 6 bases between them. The CDR3 totals 14 residues. Germline assignment: CDR1 KGHSH and CDR2 LQKENI. The CDR3 DNA reads as TGTGCCAGCTCACCACCGTTAGGGAACACTGAAGCTTTCTTT. Translation: CASSPPLGNTEAFF.

V usage is TRBV2 and J usage is TRBJ2-7; maybe TRBD1 (5 bases). Germline assignment: CDR1 SNHLY and CDR2 FYNNEI. The ends were cut back, 8 bases at V and 4 bases at J, with 9 bases in the middle. CDR3 size: 11 residues. The CDR3 nucleotides are TGTGCCAGCCCGCCAGGGTACGAGCAGTACTTC. It codes for CASPPGYEQYF.

V is TRBV7-2 and J is TRBJ2-5, with a possible D match to TRBD1 (5 bases). Between the trimmed V and J ends, which lost 7 bases and 5 bases, there was a span of 8 bases. Germline CDR1 SGHTA, CDR2 FQGNSA. CDR3 size: 11 residues. The CDR3 DNA follows: TGTGCCAGCACCCCAGGGGAGACCCAGTACTTC. Amino acids: CASTPGETQYF.

The chain links TRBV6-2 or TRBV6-3 to TRBJ1-1, with D possibly matching TRBD1 (5 bases). V dropped 6 bases and J dropped 5 bases, with 16 bases sitting between them. CDR1 MNHEY and CDR2 SVGEGT come from the germline V gene. This CDR3 has 14 residues. CDR3 nucleotides: TGTGCCAGCAGCCCCCGGCAGGGTTGGACTGAAGCTTTCTTT. Translation gives CASSPRQGWTEAFF.